Presented here are 18 T cell receptor beta chains from one specimen sequenced in a study of cytomegalovirus exposure and HLA in healthy donors. In the PCR, 60 Vbeta and 13 Jbeta primers were used. The protocol was immunoSEQ multiplex PCR, while the TCRdb copy is restricted to in-frame clones and leaves out a portion. Among approximately 85,000 clones listed, nearly 80% were seen once. Material for sequencing was PBMCs. Source of these receptors: a woman in her forties or fifties in good health and CMV-seropositive.

J is TRBJ1-3 and V is TRBV6-8; 10 bases align to TRBD1. With V trimmed by 6 bases and J by 0 bases, 11 bases remained unmatched. The length of the CDR3 is 18 residues. Germline V CDR1 and CDR2: MNHGY, SAAAGT. CDR3 residues: CASSLPGQGPYSGNTIYF. CDR3 sequence (DNA): TGTGCCAGCAGCTTGCCGGGACAGGGGCCATACTCTGGAAACACCATATATTTT.

This clone appeared a few times. The V gene is TRBV6-5, the J gene TRBJ1-2, with 10 bases fitting TRBD1. V shed 5 bases, J shed 4 bases, and the junction held 4 bases outside the gene matches. Per germline, CDR1 MNHEY and CDR2 SVGAGI. The CDR3 extends over 14 amino acids. In nucleotides, the CDR3 is TGTGCCAGCAGTCGGACAGGGGGTGGCTATGGCTACACCTTC. Its translation: CASSRTGGGYGYTF.

The V gene is TRBV27, the J gene TRBJ2-5, with no clear D. The CDR3 loop spans 12 amino acids. V lost 4 bases and J lost 4, with 7 bases in between. Germline V gene sequence: CDR1 MNHEY, CDR2 SMNVEV (reference sequence). This CDR3 is CASSSTSETQYF. The CDR3 DNA sequence: TGTGCCAGCAGTTCGACTTCAGAGACCCAGTACTTC.

This CDR3 reads CASSKGLAGSIEETQYF. Here the CDR3 DNA reads TGCGCCAGCAGCAAAGGACTAGCGGGTTCGATCGAAGAGACCCAGTACTTC. The V and J genes are TRBV5-1 and TRBJ2-5; the match to TRBD2 covers 11 bases. With 4 bases clipped from V and 3 bases from J, the junction kept 11 bases outside the gene matches. The CDR3 totals 17 residues. Germline CDR1 and CDR2: SGHRS and YFSETQ.

The V call is TRBV6-1, the J call TRBJ2-3, with 7 bases lining up with TRBD1. CDR1 is MNHNS and CDR2 is SASEGT in the germline V gene. This CDR3 comprises 15 residues. V gave up 6 bases and J gave up 3 bases; unmatched junction bases: 9. CDR3 nucleotide sequence: TGTGCCAGCAGATACGGACAGGCCATTACAGATACGCAGTATTTT. It codes for CASRYGQAITDTQYF.

The chain couples TRBV10-3 to TRBJ2-3; D is possibly TRBD2 (6 bases). V was trimmed by 5 bases and J by 0 bases, leaving 15 bases between them. The germline CDR1 and CDR2 sequences are ENHRY and SYGVKD. The CDR3 is made up of 16 amino acids. CDR3 loop: CAISTRDGTSTDTQYF. The CDR3 DNA reads TGTGCCATCAGTACCCGGGACGGGACTAGCACAGATACGCAGTATTTT.

This sequence joins TRBV9 and TRBJ2-3, with 10 bases that match TRBD2. With 0 bases clipped from V and 4 bases from J, the junction kept 5 bases outside the gene matches. CDR3 size: 16 residues. Germline loops: CDR1 SGDLS, CDR2 YYNGEE. CDR3 residues: CASSVDRAGGPDTQYF. As DNA, the CDR3 is TGTGCCAGCAGCGTAGACCGAGCGGGAGGGCCAGATACGCAGTATTTT.

The chain recombines TRBV5-4 with TRBJ1-4; the match to TRBD1 covers 7 bases. Germline CDR1 is SGHNT and CDR2 is YYREEE (reference sequence). After removal of 2 bases from V and 11 bases from J, the junction contained 9 bases not matched to a gene. The CDR3 length is 14 residues. In nucleotides, the CDR3 is TGTGCCAGCAGCTTACCCCGACAGGGTGCGAAACTGTTTTTT. Amino acids: CASSLPRQGAKLFF.

Only a few counts were recorded for this clone. The rearrangement uses TRBV14 and TRBJ1-1; 10 nucleotides match TRBD1. The CDR3 extends over 16 amino acids. J was trimmed by 5 bases and V by 4 bases; bases with no gene match: 10. Germline loops: CDR1 SGHDN, CDR2 FVKESK. Written as DNA, the CDR3 is TGTGCCAGCAGCCGAGGCAGGACAGGGGGAGGAACTGAAGCTTTCTTT. This encodes CASSRGRTGGGTEAFF.

V gene TRBV5-1 combines with J gene TRBJ1-2, with 8 bases matching TRBD1. The CDR3 loop spans 15 amino acids. CDR1 is SGHRS, CDR2 YFSETQ, per germline. After removal of 4 bases from V and 4 bases from J, the junction contained 9 bases not matched to a gene. CDR3 amino acids: CASSLGQGGVYGYTF. The DNA of the CDR3 is TGCGCCAGCAGCCTCGGACAGGGTGGCGTCTATGGCTACACCTTC.

This chain links TRBV11-2 with TRBJ1-2, with D uncertain. Between the trimmed V and J ends, which lost 3 bases and 7 bases, there was a span of 12 bases. This CDR3 is 13 amino acids long. In germline, CDR1 is SGHAT, CDR2 FQNNGV. This CDR3 is CASSLSQEGGYTF. CDR3 nucleotide sequence: TGTGCCAGCAGCTTGAGTCAGGAAGGTGGCTACACCTTC. The whole variable domain, remainder taken from reference TRBV11-2 and TRBJ1-2, is EAGVAQSPRYKIIEKRQSVAFWCNPISGHATLYWYQQILGQGPKLLIQFQNNGVVDDSQLPKDRFSAERLKGVDSTLKIQPAKLEDSAVYLCASSLSQEGGYTFGSGTRLTVV.

This clone was counted only a few times. The J gene is TRBJ2-7, the V gene TRBV21-1; TRBD2 is the table's D call, not checked against the DNA. TRBV21-1 is a pseudogene locus. The CDR3 has 14 residues. The CDR3 loop is CASSLTTFCYEQYV. The CDR3 coding sequence is TGTGCCAGCAGCTTGACTACCTTTTGCTACGAGCAGTACGTC.

The chain uses TRBV27 and TRBJ2-1; maybe TRBD1 (6 bases). With 3 bases removed from V and 9 bases from J, the gap between germline ends came to 15 bases. CDR3 length: 14 residues. Germline assignment: CDR1 MNHEY and CDR2 SMNVEV (reference sequence). CDR3: CASSFGGQGIEQFF. The CDR3 coding sequence is TGTGCCAGCAGTTTCGGTGGGCAGGGGATTGAGCAGTTCTTC.

V and J are TRBV19 and TRBJ1-3; perhaps TRBD1 as D (5 bases). This CDR3 region has 15 residues. V was clipped by 5 bases and J by 2 bases, with 13 bases between them. Germline lookup yields CDR1 LNHDA and CDR2 SQIVND (reference sequence). The CDR3: CASSLPGTAGNTIYF. Written as DNA, the CDR3 is TGTGCCAGTAGTCTACCGGGGACTGCTGGAAACACCATATATTTT. The whole variable domain, filled in from reference TRBV19 and TRBJ1-3, reads DGGITQSPKYLFRKEGQNVTLSCEQNLNHDAMYWYRQDPGQGLRLIYYSQIVNDFQKGDIAEGYSVSREKKESFPLTVTSAQKNPTAFYLCASSLPGTAGNTIYFGEGSWLTVV.

The V call is TRBV29-1, the J call TRBJ2-4; D is unresolved. Trimming left V 4 bases short and J 3 bases short, with 10 bases between. The germline V gene encodes CDR1 SQVTM and CDR2 ANQGSEA. This CDR3 comprises 13 residues. The DNA for the CDR3 is TGCAGCGTTGTAGCCTTGGACAAAAACATTCAGTACTTC. Amino acids: CSVVALDKNIQYF. The variable domain in full, completed from reference TRBV29-1 and TRBJ2-4, reads SAVISQKPSRDICQRGTSLTIQCQVDSQVTMMFWYRQQPGQSLTLIATANQGSEATYESGFVIDKFPISRPNLTFSTLTVSNMSPEDSSIYLCSVVALDKNIQYFGAGTRLSVL.

The J gene is TRBJ2-5, the V gene TRBV18; D is uncertain. CDR1 is KGHSH and CDR2 is LQKENI in the germline V gene. The CDR3 runs 13 residues. Trimming shortened V by 0 bases and J by 5 bases, and 7 bases separated the two germline ends. CDR3 in amino acids: CASSPPSVETQYF. CDR3 nucleotide sequence: TGTGCCAGCTCACCACCGAGTGTGGAGACCCAGTACTTC. Full variable domain (outside the CDR3, taken from reference TRBV18 and TRBJ2-5): NAGVMQNPRHLVRRRGQEARLRCSPMKGHSHVYWYRQLPEEGLKFMVYLQKENIIDESGMPKERFSAEFPKEGPSILRIQQVVRGDSAAYFCASSPPSVETQYFGPGTRLLVL.

This clone was counted only a few times. Distinct nucleotide sequences in the sample also encode this CDR3. The chain is built from TRBV5-1 and TRBJ1-2, with D unclear. Trimming took 0 bases from V and 4 from J, leaving 4 bases between them. This CDR3 is built from 12 residues. Germline V gene data show CDR1 as SGHRS and CDR2 as YFSETQ. The CDR3 protein is CASSLDSYGYTF. CDR3 DNA sequence: TGCGCCAGCAGCTTGGATAGCTATGGCTACACCTTC.

There are a few counts of this clone. The J gene is TRBJ2-5, the V gene TRBV11-1; 9 positions agree with TRBD1. The germline gives CDR1 SGHAT, CDR2 FQDESV (reference sequence). V trimming: 3 bases; J trimming: 2 bases; junction bases outside the gene matches: 10. The CDR3 is made up of 17 amino acids. CDR3 sequence: CASSFLATGTGQETQYF. The CDR3 nucleotides read TGTGCCAGCAGCTTCCTAGCCACTGGGACAGGGCAAGAGACCCAGTACTTC. The full variable domain, completed using reference TRBV11-1 and TRBJ2-5, is EAEVAQSPRYKITEKSQAVAFWCDPISGHATLYWYRQILGQGPELLVQFQDESVVDDSQLPKDRFSAERLKGVDSTLKIQPAELGDSAMYLCASSFLATGTGQETQYFGPGTRLLVL.